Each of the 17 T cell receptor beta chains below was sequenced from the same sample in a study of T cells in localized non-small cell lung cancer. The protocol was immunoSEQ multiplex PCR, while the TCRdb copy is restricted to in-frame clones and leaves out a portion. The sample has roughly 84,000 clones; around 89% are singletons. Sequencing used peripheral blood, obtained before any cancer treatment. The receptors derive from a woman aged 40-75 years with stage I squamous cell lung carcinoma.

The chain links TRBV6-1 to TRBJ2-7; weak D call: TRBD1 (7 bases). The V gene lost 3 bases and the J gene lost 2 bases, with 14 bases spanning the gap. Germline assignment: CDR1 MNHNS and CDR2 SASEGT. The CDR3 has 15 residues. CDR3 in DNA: TGTGCCAGCAGTGACGGCAGGGGGGCGACCTACGAGCAGTACTTC. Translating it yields CASSDGRGATYEQYF.

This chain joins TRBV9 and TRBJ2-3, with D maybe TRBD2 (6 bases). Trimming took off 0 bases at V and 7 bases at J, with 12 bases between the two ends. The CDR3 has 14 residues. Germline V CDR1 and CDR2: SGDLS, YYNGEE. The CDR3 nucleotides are TGTGCCAGCAGCGTAGGCTCCGGGGGAAATACGCAGTATTTT. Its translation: CASSVGSGGNTQYF.

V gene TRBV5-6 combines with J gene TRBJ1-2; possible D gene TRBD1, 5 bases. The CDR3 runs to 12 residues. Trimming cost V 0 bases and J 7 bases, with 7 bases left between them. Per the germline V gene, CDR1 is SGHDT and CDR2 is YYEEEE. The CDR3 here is CASSLGQFGYTF. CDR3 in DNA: TGTGCCAGCAGCTTGGGACAGTTTGGCTACACCTTC.

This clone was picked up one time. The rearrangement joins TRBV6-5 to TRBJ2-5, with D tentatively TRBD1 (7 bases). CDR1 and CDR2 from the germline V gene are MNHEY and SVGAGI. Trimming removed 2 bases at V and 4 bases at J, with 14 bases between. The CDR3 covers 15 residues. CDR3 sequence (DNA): TGTGCCAGCAGTTACATCGCGGGACAGAGAGAGACCCAGTACTTC. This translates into CASSYIAGQRETQYF.

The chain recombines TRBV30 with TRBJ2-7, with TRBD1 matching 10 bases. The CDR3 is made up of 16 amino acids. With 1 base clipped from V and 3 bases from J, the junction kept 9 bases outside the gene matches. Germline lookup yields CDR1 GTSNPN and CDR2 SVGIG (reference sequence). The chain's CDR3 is CAWSGRRGDRGYEQYF. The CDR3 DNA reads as TGTGCCTGGAGTGGCCGAAGGGGGGACAGGGGCTACGAGCAGTACTTC.

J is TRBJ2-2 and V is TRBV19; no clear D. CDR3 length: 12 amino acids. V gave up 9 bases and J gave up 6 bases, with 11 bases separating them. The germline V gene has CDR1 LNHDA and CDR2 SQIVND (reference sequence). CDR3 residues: CASAWAPGELFF. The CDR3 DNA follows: TGTGCCAGCGCTTGGGCCCCCGGGGAGCTGTTTTTT.

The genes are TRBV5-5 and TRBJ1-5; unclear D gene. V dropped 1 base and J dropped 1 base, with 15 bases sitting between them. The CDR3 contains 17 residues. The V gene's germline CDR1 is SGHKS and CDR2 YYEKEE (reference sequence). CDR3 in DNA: TGTGCCAGCAGCTTGTGGGGAGCTTTTTCGAGCAATCAGCCCCAGCATTTT. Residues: CASSLWGAFSSNQPQHF.

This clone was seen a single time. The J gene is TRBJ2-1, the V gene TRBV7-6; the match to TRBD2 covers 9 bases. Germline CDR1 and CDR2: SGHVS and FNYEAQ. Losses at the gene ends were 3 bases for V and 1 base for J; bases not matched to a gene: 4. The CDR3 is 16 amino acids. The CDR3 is CASSLSAGGSYNEQFF. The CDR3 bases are TGTGCCAGCAGCTTGTCGGCGGGGGGGTCCTACAATGAGCAGTTCTTC.

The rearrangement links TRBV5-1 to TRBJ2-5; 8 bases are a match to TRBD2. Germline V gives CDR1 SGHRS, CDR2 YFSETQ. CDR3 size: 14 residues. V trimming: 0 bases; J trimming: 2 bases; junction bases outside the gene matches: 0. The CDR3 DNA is TGCGCCAGCAGCTTGGGCGGGGGGCAAGAGACCCAGTACTTC. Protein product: CASSLGGGQETQYF.

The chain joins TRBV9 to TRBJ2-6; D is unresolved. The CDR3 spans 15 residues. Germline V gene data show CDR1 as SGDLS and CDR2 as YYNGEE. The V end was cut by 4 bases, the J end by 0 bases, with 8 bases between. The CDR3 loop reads CASSPHPSGANVLTF. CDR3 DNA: TGTGCCAGCAGCCCTCACCCCTCTGGGGCCAACGTCCTGACTTTC. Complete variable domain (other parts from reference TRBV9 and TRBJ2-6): DSGVTQTPKHLITATGQRVTLRCSPRSGDLSVYWYQQSLDQGLQFLIQYYNGEERAKGNILERFSAQQFPDLHSELNLSSLELGDSALYFCASSPHPSGANVLTFGAGSRLTVL.

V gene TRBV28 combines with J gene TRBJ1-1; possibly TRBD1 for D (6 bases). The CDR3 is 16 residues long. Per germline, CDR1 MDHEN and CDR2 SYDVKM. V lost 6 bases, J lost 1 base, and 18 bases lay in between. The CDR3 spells CASSPTIGQSNTEAFF. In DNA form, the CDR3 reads TGTGCCAGCAGCCCTACCATCGGACAGTCGAACACTGAAGCTTTCTTT.

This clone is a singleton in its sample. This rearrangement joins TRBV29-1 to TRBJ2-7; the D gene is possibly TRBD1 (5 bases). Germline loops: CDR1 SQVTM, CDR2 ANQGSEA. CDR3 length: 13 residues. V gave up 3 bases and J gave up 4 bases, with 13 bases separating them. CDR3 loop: CSVELQAGYEQYF. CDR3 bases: TGCAGCGTTGAGTTACAGGCCGGGTACGAGCAGTACTTC.

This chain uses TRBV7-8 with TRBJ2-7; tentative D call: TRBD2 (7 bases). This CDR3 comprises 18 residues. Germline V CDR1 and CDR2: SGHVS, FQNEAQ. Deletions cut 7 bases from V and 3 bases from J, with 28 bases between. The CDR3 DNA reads TGTGCCAGCACCCCCAAAGGGGGGGGGACGAGGAGTGGCTACGAGCAGTACTTC. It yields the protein CASTPKGGGTRSGYEQYF.

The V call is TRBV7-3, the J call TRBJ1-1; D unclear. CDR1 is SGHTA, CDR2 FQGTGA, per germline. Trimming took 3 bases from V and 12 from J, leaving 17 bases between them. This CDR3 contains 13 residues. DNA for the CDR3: TGTGCCAGCAGCTTTCGGCCCCTCCACGAAACTTTCTTT. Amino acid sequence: CASSFRPLHETFF.

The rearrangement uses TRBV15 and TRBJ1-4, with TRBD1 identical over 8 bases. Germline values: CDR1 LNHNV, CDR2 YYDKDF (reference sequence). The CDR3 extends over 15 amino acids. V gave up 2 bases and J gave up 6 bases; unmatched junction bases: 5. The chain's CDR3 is CATSRNQGAYEKLFF. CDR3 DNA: TGTGCCACCAGCAGAAATCAGGGGGCGTATGAAAAACTGTTTTTT.

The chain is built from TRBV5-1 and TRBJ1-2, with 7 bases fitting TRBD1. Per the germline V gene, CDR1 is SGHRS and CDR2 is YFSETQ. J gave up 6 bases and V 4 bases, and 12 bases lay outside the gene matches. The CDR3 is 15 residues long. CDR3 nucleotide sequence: TGCGCCAGCAGCCTTAGGACAGGTTACTGGGATGGCTACACCTTC. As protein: CASSLRTGYWDGYTF.

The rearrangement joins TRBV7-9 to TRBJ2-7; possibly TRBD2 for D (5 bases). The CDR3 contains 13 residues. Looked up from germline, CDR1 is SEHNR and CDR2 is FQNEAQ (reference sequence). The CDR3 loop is CASSSRRKQDSTV. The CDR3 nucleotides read TGTGCCAGCAGCTCGAGACGAAAGCAGGACTCTACGGTC.